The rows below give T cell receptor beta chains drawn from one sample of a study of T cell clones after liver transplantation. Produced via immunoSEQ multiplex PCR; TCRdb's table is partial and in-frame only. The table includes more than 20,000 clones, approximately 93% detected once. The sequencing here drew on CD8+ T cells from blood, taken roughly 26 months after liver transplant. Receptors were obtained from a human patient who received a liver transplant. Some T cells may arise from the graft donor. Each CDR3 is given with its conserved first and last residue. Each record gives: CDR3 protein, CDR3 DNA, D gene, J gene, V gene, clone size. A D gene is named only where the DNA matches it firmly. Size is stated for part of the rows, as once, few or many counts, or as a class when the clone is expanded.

CDR3: CASSVVGDSSYGYTF
DNA: TGTGCCAGCAGCGTAGTAGGGGACAGTTCTTATGGCTACACCTTC
D: TRBD1
J: TRBJ1-2
V: TRBV9
size: NA

CDR3: CASSLSDSVYNEQFF
DNA: TGTGCCAGCAGCTTATCGGACAGCGTCTACAATGAGCAGTTCTTC
D: NA
J: TRBJ2-1
V: TRBV7-9
size: NA

CDR3: CASSLGETYEQYF
DNA: TGTGCCAGCAGCTTAGGCGAGACCTACGAGCAGTACTTC
D: NA
J: TRBJ2-7
V: TRBV11-3
size: NA

CDR3: CASSHSASGNNEQFF
DNA: TGTGCCAGCAGCCACTCTGCTAGCGGGAACAATGAGCAGTTCTTC
D: TRBD2
J: TRBJ2-1
V: TRBV4-2
size: NA

CDR3: CASSPDQETQYF
DNA: TGTGCCAGCAGTCCCGACCAAGAGACCCAGTACTTC
D: NA
J: TRBJ2-5
V: TRBV27
size: NA

CDR3: CASSPRDREAEAFF
DNA: TGTGCCAGCTCACCAAGGGACAGGGAGGCTGAAGCTTTCTTT
D: TRBD1
J: TRBJ1-1
V: TRBV18
size: NA

CDR3: CASSWRAYNEQFF
DNA: TGCGCCAGCAGTTGGCGGGCATACAATGAGCAGTTCTTC
D: NA
J: TRBJ2-1
V: TRBV4-1
size: NA

CDR3: CASSLLTGTGGWEQYF
DNA: TGTGCCAGCAGTTTATTAACGGGGACAGGGGGTTGGGAGCAGTACTTC
D: TRBD1
J: TRBJ2-7
V: TRBV27
size: once

CDR3: CASSSERASGTQYF
DNA: TGTGCCAGCAGTTCGGAGAGGGCTAGCGGGACCCAGTACTTC
D: TRBD2
J: TRBJ2-5
V: TRBV27
size: NA

CDR3: CASSLGADVAFF
DNA: TGTGCCAGCAGCTTAGGAGCCGACGTGGCTTTCTTT
D: NA
J: TRBJ1-1
V: TRBV7-9
size: NA

CDR3: CASLARVLAKNIQYF
DNA: TGTGCCAGCCTTGCACGGGTACTAGCCAAAAACATTCAGTACTTC
D: NA
J: TRBJ2-4
V: TRBV6-1
size: NA

CDR3: CASSIVGRTPYEQYF
DNA: TGTGCCAGTAGTATAGTAGGGAGGACCCCCTACGAGCAGTACTTC
D: NA
J: TRBJ2-7
V: TRBV19
size: NA

CDR3: CASSIAGESSGNTIYF
DNA: TGTGCCAGTAGTATAGCGGGGGAGAGCTCTGGAAACACCATATATTTT
D: NA
J: TRBJ1-3
V: TRBV19
size: NA

CDR3: CAWRLLGADTQYF
DNA: TGTGCCTGGAGACTGCTTGGGGCAGATACGCAGTATTTT
D: NA
J: TRBJ2-3
V: TRBV30
size: NA

CDR3: CASSEFLAVNSPLHF
DNA: TGTGCCAGCAGTGAATTCTTGGCAGTTAATTCACCCCTCCACTTT
D: NA
J: TRBJ1-6
V: TRBV2
size: NA

CDR3: CASSLPLGVFGEKLFF
DNA: TGTGCCAGCAGCTTACCGTTAGGAGTTTTTGGCGAAAAACTGTTTTTT
D: NA
J: TRBJ1-4
V: TRBV7-8
size: NA

CDR3: CASSETGGYGYTF
DNA: TGTGCCAGCAGCGAAACAGGGGGCTATGGCTACACCTTC
D: TRBD1
J: TRBJ1-2
V: TRBV11-2
size: once

CDR3: CASSREGTRLSTDTQYF
DNA: TGTGCCAGCAGCCGAGAGGGGACTCGGCTTAGCACAGATACGCAGTATTTT
D: NA
J: TRBJ2-3
V: TRBV7-8
size: NA

CDR3: CAWSVMGLPYEQYF
DNA: TGTGCCTGGAGTGTAATGGGTCTTCCCTACGAGCAGTACTTC
D: NA
J: TRBJ2-7
V: TRBV30
size: NA

CDR3: CSVEDRVTVNTEAFF
DNA: TGCAGCGTTGAAGACCGAGTTACCGTGAACACTGAAGCTTTCTTT
D: NA
J: TRBJ1-1
V: TRBV29-1
size: NA

CDR3: CASSLEGGNQPQHF
DNA: TGCGCCAGCAGCCTGGAGGGTGGCAATCAGCCCCAGCATTTT
D: NA
J: TRBJ1-5
V: TRBV5-1
size: NA

CDR3: CASSESIGLPSYEQYF
DNA: TGCGCCAGCAGTGAGTCGATTGGACTACCCTCCTACGAGCAGTACTTC
D: NA
J: TRBJ2-7
V: TRBV10-1
size: NA

CDR3: CASSLVASGDNEQFF
DNA: TGTGCCAGCAGCTTAGTGGCTAGCGGGGACAATGAGCAGTTCTTC
D: TRBD2
J: TRBJ2-1
V: TRBV7-9
size: once

CDR3: CASSSRGGFRAFF
DNA: TGTGCCAGCAGTTCCCGGGGAGGTTTCCGGGCTTTCTTT
D: NA
J: TRBJ1-1
V: TRBV27
size: once

CDR3: CASSLRALRGEETQYF
DNA: TGTGCCAGCAGCTTACGTGCTTTGAGGGGGGAGGAGACCCAGTACTTC
D: NA
J: TRBJ2-5
V: TRBV7-2
size: NA

CDR3: CASSIANYGYTF
DNA: TGTGCCAGTAGTATAGCCAACTATGGCTACACCTTC
D: NA
J: TRBJ1-2
V: TRBV19
size: NA

CDR3: CASSSPDRGEQYF
DNA: TGTGCCAGCAGCTCGCCCGACAGAGGGGAGCAGTACTTC
D: NA
J: TRBJ2-7
V: TRBV7-2
size: NA

CDR3: CASSFGDWGEQYF
DNA: TGTGCCAGCAGCTTCGGGGATTGGGGCGAGCAGTACTTC
D: NA
J: TRBJ2-7
V: TRBV7-6
size: NA

CDR3: CASSFDRGGNQPQHF
DNA: TGCGCCAGCAGCTTTGACAGGGGAGGCAATCAGCCCCAGCATTTT
D: TRBD1
J: TRBJ1-5
V: TRBV4-1
size: NA

CDR3: CASSPNRDRSTDTQYF
DNA: TGTGCCAGCAGCCCTAACCGGGACAGGAGCACAGATACGCAGTATTTT
D: TRBD1
J: TRBJ2-3
V: TRBV7-3
size: NA

CDR3: CASSLSGQGAYEQYF
DNA: TGTGCCAGCAGCTTATCCGGACAAGGGGCCTACGAGCAGTACTTC
D: NA
J: TRBJ2-7
V: TRBV7-2
size: NA